Following are 10 T cell receptor beta chains from one sample sequenced in a study of blood T cell repertoires in COVID-19. Generated by immunoSEQ multiplex PCR, the TCRdb table keeps only in-frame clones and is missing some. The profile shows nearly 70,000 clones, 70% to 90% of them singletons. Sequencing was carried out using peripheral blood. Receptors originate from a woman aged 45-59 years with COVID-19, enrolled during active disease.

This rearrangement joins TRBV2 to TRBJ2-4; D call uncertain. The germline gives CDR1 SNHLY, CDR2 FYNNEI. V lost 4 bases and J lost 7, with 5 bases in between. The CDR3 spans 11 residues. Here the CDR3 DNA reads TGTGCCAGCAGTGCCCAGAACATTCAGTACTTC. Amino acids: CASSAQNIQYF.

CDR3: CASSLRRANTGELFF. The CDR3 nucleotides are TGTGCCAGCAGCTTAAGGCGGGCGAACACCGGGGAGCTGTTTTTT. The chain recombines TRBV11-3 with TRBJ2-2, with a possible D match to TRBD2 (5 bases). In germline, CDR1 is SGHNT, CDR2 YENEEA. The CDR3 loop spans 15 amino acids. V was cut by 2 bases and J by 0 bases, with 7 bases left in between.

This chain uses TRBV6-2 or TRBV6-3 with TRBJ2-1, with a possible D match to TRBD1 (6 bases). The V end was cut by 6 bases, the J end by 4 bases, with 10 bases between. Germline assignment: CDR1 MNHEY and CDR2 SVGEGT. This CDR3 contains 13 residues. CDR3 region: CASSRGSYNEQFF. The CDR3, as DNA: TGTGCCAGCAGCAGGGGCAGTTACAATGAGCAGTTCTTC.

Notes on this clone: A read error may produce the germline difference seen at one junction end. The chain recombines TRBV6-2 or TRBV6-3 with TRBJ2-7; D remains unclear. The V gene's germline CDR1 is MNHEY and CDR2 SVGEGT. CDR3 length: 15 amino acids. CDR3 residues: CASSYSLLVPYEQYF. The CDR3 bases are TGTGCCAGCAGTTACTCACTCCTTGTACCCTACGAACAGTACTTC.

This clone is a singleton in its sample. The chain carries TRBV27 and TRBJ1-5, with a weak D call TRBD1 (6 bases). This CDR3 is 15 amino acids long. The V and J ends lost 7 bases and 2 bases respectively, with 15 bases between them. Looked up from germline, CDR1 is MNHEY and CDR2 is SMNVEV (reference sequence). The CDR3 region is CASTSLGGGNQPQHF. CDR3 bases: TGTGCCAGCACTTCCCTTGGGGGCGGCAATCAGCCCCAGCATTTT.

This rearrangement joins TRBV28 to TRBJ2-3, with TRBD2 as a possible D gene (5 bases). The CDR3 extends over 14 amino acids. Germline V lookup: CDR1 MDHEN, CDR2 SYDVKM. Trimming left V 6 bases short and J 1 base short, with 11 bases between. Here the CDR3 reads CASRERLRTDTQYF. The CDR3, as DNA: TGTGCCAGCAGAGAGAGACTACGCACAGATACGCAGTATTTT.

The V gene is TRBV5-1, the J gene TRBJ1-1, with unresolved D. Germline CDR1 reads SGHRS; CDR2 reads YFSETQ. This CDR3 is 15 amino acids long. Trimming cost V 0 bases and J 2 bases, with 11 bases left between them. CDR3 coding DNA: TGCGCCAGCAGCTTGGTTGGGCGCAGTAACACTGAAGCTTTCTTT. Its translation is CASSLVGRSNTEAFF.

This sequence joins TRBV24-1 and TRBJ2-1; D is undetermined. Trimming shortened V by 4 bases and J by 3 bases, and 3 bases separated the two germline ends. The CDR3 has 12 amino acids. Germline lookup yields CDR1 KGHDR and CDR2 SFDVKD. The CDR3 loop is CATSERYNEQFF. The CDR3 region has the DNA TGTGCCACCAGTGAGCGCTACAATGAGCAGTTCTTC.

This rearrangement joins TRBV19 to TRBJ2-7, with 7 bases fitting TRBD2. J lost 4 bases, V lost 5 bases, and 5 bases had no gene match. CDR3 length equals 13 residues. Looked up from germline, CDR1 is LNHDA and CDR2 is SQIVND (reference sequence). The chain's CDR3 is CASSPQGGYEQYF. DNA of the CDR3: TGTGCCAGTAGTCCCCAGGGAGGGTACGAGCAGTACTTC.

The gene calls are TRBV28 and TRBJ2-3, with 15 bases that match TRBD2. V was pared by 6 bases and J by 6 bases, with 1 base of the junction left unmatched. The germline V gene encodes CDR1 MDHEN and CDR2 SYDVKM. The CDR3 extends over 14 amino acids. CDR3 region: CASSGTSGRDTQYF. The CDR3 DNA reads as TGTGCCAGCAGCGGGACTAGCGGGAGGGATACGCAGTATTTT.